The present T cell receptor (beta chain) was sequenced within a study of PD-1 blockade in classical Hodgkin lymphoma. Germline loops: CDR1 MNHEY, CDR2 SMNVEV (reference sequence). The CDR3 is made up of 15 amino acids. Trimming stripped 5 bases from V and 8 bases from J, with 18 bases between. Exposure to brentuximab vedotin varied, and each patient had relapsed following autologous stem cell transplantation. Responses achieved at best were complete response, partial response or progressive disease. TCRdb keeps only in-frame clones here, not all; method: immunoSEQ multiplex PCR. The sample yields tens of thousands of clones, less than 90% seen once.

The V and J genes are TRBV27 and TRBJ1-4, with a possible D match to TRBD1 (6 bases). The receptor's source is a human donor with classical Hodgkin lymphoma. Sequenced here: peripheral blood mononuclear cells (PBMCs), sampled before the second cycle of nivolumab. In DNA form, the CDR3 reads TGTGCCAGCAGTCCTGGGGGGCAGCCTTGGGAAAAACTGTTTTTT. Its translation: CASSPGGQPWEKLFF.